The rows below give T cell receptor beta chains drawn from one sample of a study of T cells after yellow fever vaccination. TCRdb re-derived calls from the 5' RACE reads in MiXCR, one entry per CDR3 protein. The sample yields 450,000 to 550,000 distinct CDR3 sequences, roughly a fifth seen once. This specimen consisted of PBMCs, obtained around 3 weeks after the first yellow fever vaccination. These TCRs come from a man aged 18 to 29 who received the YFV17D yellow fever vaccine. CDR3s include the opening cysteine and the closing phenylalanine or tryptophan. The D gene is left open where the match is weak. Size is omitted from some rows. Given values are once, few, many or a class for expanded clones.

j_call | d_call | v_call | cdr3_length | clone_size | cdr3_nt | cdr3_aa
TRBJ2-7 | TRBD1 | TRBV6-2/TRBV6-3 | 15 | few | TGTGCCAGCAGTCGACCGGGACAGGGGTCCTACGAGCAGTACTTC | CASSRPGQGSYEQYF
TRBJ2-5 | TRBD2 | TRBV7-6 | 16 | few | TGTGCCAGCAGCTTAACTAGCGGGGGACATCAAGAGACCCAGTACTTC | CASSLTSGGHQETQYF
TRBJ2-1 | . | TRBV7-6 | 15 | . | TGTGCCAGCAGCTTAGGGCGCCACCGGGGAACTGAGCAGTTCTTC | CASSLGRHRGTEQFF
TRBJ2-1 | TRBD2 | TRBV5-6 | 15 | few | TGTGCCAGCAGCAAACCGGGACTAGATGTGGATGAGCAGTTCTTC | CASSKPGLDVDEQFF
TRBJ2-7 | TRBD1 | TRBV6-1 | 15 | few | TGTGCCAGCAGCCCCGGACAGGGGCTGCCTCTCGAGCAGTACTTC | CASSPGQGLPLEQYF
TRBJ2-5 | . | TRBV12-3/TRBV12-4 | 13 | . | TGTGCCAGCAGTTTGGGTCGCTGGGAGACCCAGTACTTC | CASSLGRWETQYF
TRBJ1-5 | . | TRBV27 | 13 | many | TGTGCCAGCACCCCGGGGGGCGGTCAGCCCCAGCATTTT | CASTPGGGQPQHF
TRBJ1-6 | . | TRBV6-2/TRBV6-3 | 16 | few | TGTGCCAGCAGTTACCCGACCGGAAAGGGGGATTCACCCCTCCACTTT | CASSYPTGKGDSPLHF
TRBJ2-3 | TRBD1 | TRBV5-8 | 16 | . | TGTGCCAGCAGCTTGGGGCAGGGGGCTCCCACAGATACGCAGTATTTT | CASSLGQGAPTDTQYF
TRBJ2-1 | TRBD2 | TRBV6-5 | 16 | . | TGTGCCAGCAGATCCTCCCATTCTAGCGGGGCGAATGAGCAGTTCTTC | CASRSSHSSGANEQFF
TRBJ1-5 | . | TRBV28 | 15 | . | TGTGCCAGCAGTTTGGGAGGAAACAACAATCAGCCCCAGCATTTT | CASSLGGNNNQPQHF
TRBJ1-1 | . | TRBV6-5 | 15 | few | TGTGCCAGCAGTTACTCTCTTGCGAGGAACACTGAAGCTTTCTTT | CASSYSLARNTEAFF
TRBJ1-5 | . | TRBV20-1 | 14 | . | TGCAGTGCTAGAGATGGGAGGATCGATCAGCCCCAGCATTTT | CSARDGRIDQPQHF
TRBJ2-5 | TRBD2 | TRBV3-1 | 16 | . | TGTGCCAGCAGCCAAGTAGGTCTAGCGGTCCAAGAGACCCAGTACTTC | CASSQVGLAVQETQYF
TRBJ1-1 | TRBD1 | TRBV6-5 | 15 | few | TGTGCCAGCAGTTCAGGCGGGACAGCGAACACTGAAGCTTTCTTT | CASSSGGTANTEAFF
TRBJ2-1 | TRBD2 | TRBV12-3/TRBV12-4 | 16 | few | TGTGCCAGCAGGGGACTAGCGGGGGGTTCGGGCAATGAGCAGTTCTTC | CASRGLAGGSGNEQFF
TRBJ1-6 | TRBD1 | TRBV5-1 | 14 | . | TGCGCCAGCAGCATCACAGGGGGGAATTCACCCCTCCACTTT | CASSITGGNSPLHF
TRBJ1-2 | . | TRBV6-5 | 14 | few | TGTGCCAGCAGTTACGACAGCAATAACTATGGCTACACCTTC | CASSYDSNNYGYTF
TRBJ2-2 | TRBD2 | TRBV4-2 | 20 | . | TGTGCCAGCAGCCACCTCACCGCCGGGACTAGCGGGGGACTTATGGGGGAGCTGTTTTTT | CASSHLTAGTSGGLMGELFF
TRBJ1-3 | . | TRBV29-1 | 13 | . | TGCAGCGTTCAGGACTACTCTGGAAACACCATATATTTT | CSVQDYSGNTIYF
TRBJ2-1 | TRBD2 | TRBV5-1 | 17 | . | TGCGCCAGCAGTCGGGCGGGTAGCGGGGGTATATTAGATGAGCAGTTCTTC | CASSRAGSGGILDEQFF
TRBJ1-5 | TRBD1 | TRBV5-1 | 14 | few | TGCGCCAGCAGCTTGGACAGGGGAGTTCAGCCCCAGCATTTT | CASSLDRGVQPQHF
TRBJ1-2 | . | TRBV2 | 20 | . | TGTGCCAGCAGTGTCGCGGACAGCGATGACGGTTTTCTAGCTAACTATGGCTACACCTTC | CASSVADSDDGFLANYGYTF
TRBJ2-3 | TRBD2 | TRBV12-3/TRBV12-4 | 17 | few | TGTGCCAGCAGCGAGATCGGACTAGCGGGGGGTACAGATACGCAGTATTTT | CASSEIGLAGGTDTQYF
TRBJ2-3 | . | TRBV6-5 | 16 | . | TGTGCCAGCAGTTACTCGATTAGGCCAGGAGGGGATACGCAGTATTTT | CASSYSIRPGGDTQYF
TRBJ2-2 | TRBD1 | TRBV29-1 | 15 | . | TGCAGCGTACCTCGCACAGGGGTAGGCACCGGGGAGCTGTTTTTT | CSVPRTGVGTGELFF
TRBJ2-1 | . | TRBV4-1 | 15 | few | TGCGCCAGCAGCCGCGCTTTCGGAGGGGCCCATGAGCAGTTCTTC | CASSRAFGGAHEQFF
TRBJ1-1 | . | TRBV29-1 | 12 | . | TGCAGCGGGTGGTCTTTAGCCACTGAAGCTTTCTTT | CSGWSLATEAFF
TRBJ2-1 | . | TRBV6-1 | 15 | . | TGTGCCAGCAGTGCTCTAGCGCCGCCTCGCTATGAGCAGTTCTTC | CASSALAPPRYEQFF
TRBJ1-3 | TRBD1 | TRBV6-1 | 14 | few | TGTGCCAGCAGTCGACAGGGGGACGGAAACACCATATATTTT | CASSRQGDGNTIYF
TRBJ2-1 | . | TRBV24-1 | 14 | few | TGTGCCACCAGTGATTTGACAGACTACAATGAGCAGTTCTTC | CATSDLTDYNEQFF
TRBJ2-2 | . | TRBV12-3/TRBV12-4 | 13 | many | TGTGCCAGCAGTTCTCAGGGGATCGGGGAGCTGTTTTTT | CASSSQGIGELFF
TRBJ2-7 | TRBD1 | TRBV5-1 | 15 | few | TGCGCCAGCAGCCAGGGGACAGGGTTTTCCTACGAGCAGTACTTC | CASSQGTGFSYEQYF
TRBJ1-1 | . | TRBV28 | 13 | few | TGTGCCAGCAGTTTCGGGGGACGCACTGAAGCTTTCTTT | CASSFGGRTEAFF
TRBJ2-1 | . | TRBV7-6 | 12 | many | TGTGCCAGCAGCTGGGGAGGGGGTGAGCAGTTCTTC | CASSWGGGEQFF
TRBJ2-2 | . | TRBV29-1 | 14 | . | TGCAGCGCGGCCGGGCAAGCGAACACCGGGGAGCTGTTTTTT | CSAAGQANTGELFF
TRBJ2-3 | TRBD2 | TRBV4-2 | 17 | . | TGTGCCAGCGCCAGCGGGGGAGGAGGGCGTCCACAAGATACGCAGTATTTT | CASASGGGGRPQDTQYF
TRBJ1-4 | . | TRBV12-3/TRBV12-4 | 14 | few | TGTGCCAGCAGTTTAACACGACGGATTGAAAAACTGTTTTTT | CASSLTRRIEKLFF
TRBJ2-7 | . | TRBV5-1 | 14 | . | TGCGCCAGCAGCTTGGTACAGGGTACCTACGAGCAGTACTTC | CASSLVQGTYEQYF
TRBJ1-6 | . | TRBV19 | 14 | . | TGTGCCAGTAGTTGGGACACCGGTAATTCACCCCTCCACTTT | CASSWDTGNSPLHF